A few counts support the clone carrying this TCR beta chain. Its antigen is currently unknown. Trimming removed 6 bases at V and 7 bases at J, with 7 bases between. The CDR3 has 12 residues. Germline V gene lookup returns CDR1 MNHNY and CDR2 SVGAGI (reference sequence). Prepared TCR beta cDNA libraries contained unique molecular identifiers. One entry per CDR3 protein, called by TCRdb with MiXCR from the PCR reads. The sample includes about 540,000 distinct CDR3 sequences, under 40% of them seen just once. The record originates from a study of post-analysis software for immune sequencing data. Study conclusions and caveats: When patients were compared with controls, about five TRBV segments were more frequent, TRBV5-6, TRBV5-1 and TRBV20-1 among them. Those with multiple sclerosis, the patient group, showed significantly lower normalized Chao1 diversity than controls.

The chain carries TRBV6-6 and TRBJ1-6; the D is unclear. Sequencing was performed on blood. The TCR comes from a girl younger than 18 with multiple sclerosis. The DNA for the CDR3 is TGTGCCAGCAGCCGGACCAATTCACCCCTCCACTTT. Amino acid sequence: CASSRTNSPLHF.